Listed below are T cell receptor beta chains from one sample, sequenced in a study of molecular identifiers for immune sequencing clone quantification. TCRdb independently ran MiXCR on the PCR reads; one entry per CDR3 protein. The table lists fewer than 350,000 distinct CDR3 sequences, about a fifth of them singletons. The source material was naive CD8+ T cells from blood, with Jurkat cell RNA spiked in. These receptors came from a human donor in good health. Some libraries in this study had Jurkat cell RNA spiked in. The CDR3 runs from the conserved cysteine through the conserved F or W. A D gene is named only where the DNA matches it firmly. Not all rows give a size; the values are once, few, many and, for expanded clones, a class.

J gene | clone size | D gene | V gene | CDR3 protein | CDR3 DNA
TRBJ1-1 | many | - | TRBV30 | CAWSVSRTNTEAFF | TGTGCCTGGAGTGTTTCCAGGACCAACACTGAAGCTTTCTTT
TRBJ2-4 | many | - | TRBV9 | CASSVAGAGVNIQYF | TGTGCCAGCAGCGTAGCTGGAGCGGGCGTAAACATTCAGTACTTC
TRBJ1-2 | few | - | TRBV29-1 | CSVADNYGYTF | TGCAGCGTTGCGGATAACTATGGCTACACCTTC
TRBJ1-1 | many | - | TRBV6-2/TRBV6-3 | CASSVGWGNTEAFF | TGTGCCAGCAGTGTCGGTTGGGGGAACACTGAAGCTTTCTTT
TRBJ2-5 | - | TRBD1 | TRBV29-1 | CSVDRVGETQYF | TGCAGCGTCGACAGGGTTGGAGAGACCCAGTACTTC
TRBJ1-3 | many | - | TRBV7-9 | CASSLSEFSGNTIYF | TGTGCCAGCAGCTTATCCGAGTTCTCTGGAAACACCATATATTTT
TRBJ2-3 | many | TRBD2 | TRBV12-3/TRBV12-4 | CASRGVAGVVDTQYF | TGTGCCAGCAGAGGGGTAGCGGGAGTAGTAGATACGCAGTATTTT
TRBJ1-1 | many | - | TRBV27 | CASSLFGKNTEAFF | TGTGCCAGCAGTTTATTTGGAAAGAACACTGAAGCTTTCTTT
TRBJ2-7 | - | TRBD2 | TRBV10-3 | CATGEGSPEQYF | TGTGCCACCGGGGAGGGCAGCCCCGAGCAGTACTTC
TRBJ2-1 | many | TRBD2 | TRBV11-3 | CASSLTSANEQFF | TGTGCCAGCAGCCTAACTAGCGCAAATGAGCAGTTCTTC
TRBJ2-5 | - | TRBD1 | TRBV13 | CASSLGLGGLETQYF | TGTGCCAGCAGCTTAGGCCTAGGGGGCTTAGAGACCCAGTACTTC
TRBJ2-5 | many | - | TRBV9 | CASSVVAGAVETQYF | TGTGCCAGCAGCGTAGTGGCGGGGGCCGTGGAGACCCAGTACTTC
TRBJ2-7 | few | TRBD1 | TRBV5-6 | CASSSTGQYYEQYF | TGTGCCAGCAGCTCAACGGGACAGTACTACGAGCAGTACTTC
TRBJ2-7 | many | - | TRBV5-4 | CASSFVGAYEQYF | TGTGCCAGCAGCTTCGTAGGGGCCTACGAGCAGTACTTC
TRBJ2-4 | many | - | TRBV29-1 | CSVVVGWGAKNIQYF | TGCAGCGTTGTAGTTGGTTGGGGAGCCAAAAACATTCAGTACTTC
TRBJ2-5 | many | - | TRBV7-9 | CASKDRESQETQYF | TGTGCCAGCAAAGACCGGGAATCCCAAGAGACCCAGTACTTC
TRBJ2-1 | many | - | TRBV6-6 | CASSRSNEQFF | TGTGCCAGCAGTCGCAGCAATGAGCAGTTCTTC
TRBJ2-6 | once | - | TRBV13 | CASSVDRNPGANVLTF | TGTGCCAGCAGTGTTGACAGAAACCCTGGGGCCAACGTCCTGACTTTC
TRBJ2-5 | many | TRBD2 | TRBV5-1 | CASSPSSGGRETQYF | TGCGCCAGCAGCCCCTCTAGCGGGGGGAGGGAGACCCAGTACTTC
TRBJ2-2 | many | - | TRBV29-1 | CSAAPSNTGELFF | TGCAGCGCCGCACCCTCGAACACCGGGGAGCTGTTTTTT
TRBJ2-7 | many | TRBD1 | TRBV20-1 | CSARGRDSLSYEQYF | TGCAGTGCTAGAGGCCGGGACAGCCTTTCCTACGAGCAGTACTTC
TRBJ1-5 | few | - | TRBV16 | CASSQSAGQVKQPQHF | TGTGCCAGCAGCCAATCGGCGGGGCAGGTCAAACAGCCCCAGCATTTT
TRBJ1-1 | many | TRBD1 | TRBV20-1 | CSARPTGAVGAFF | TGCAGTGCTAGGCCTACAGGGGCAGTGGGAGCTTTCTTT
TRBJ2-6 | few | - | TRBV6-2/TRBV6-3 | CASSSRIGPDLSGANVLTF | TGTGCCAGCAGTTCCCGTATCGGGCCCGATCTATCTGGGGCCAACGTCCTGACTTTC
TRBJ2-7 | many | TRBD2 | TRBV28 | CASSLWPGTSGGDGEQYF | TGTGCCAGCAGTTTATGGCCCGGGACTAGCGGGGGGGATGGCGAGCAGTACTTC
TRBJ2-3 | many | TRBD2 | TRBV20-1 | CSARDQRLAGYTDTQYF | TGCAGTGCTAGGGACCAGAGGCTAGCGGGCTACACAGATACGCAGTATTTT
TRBJ2-5 | - | - | TRBV27 | CASSSRSSDTSERGETQYF | TGTGCCAGCAGTTCCAGGTCTAGCGATACCTCCGAACGCGGGGAGACCCAGTACTTC
TRBJ2-3 | many | - | TRBV7-3 | CASSLTGDSDTQYF | TGTGCCAGCAGCTTAACAGGGGACTCGGATACGCAGTATTTT
TRBJ1-1 | once | - | TRBV5-6 | CANSLTENTEAFF | TGTGCCAACAGCTTGACAGAGAACACTGAAGCTTTCTTT
TRBJ2-3 | - | TRBD2 | TRBV6-5 | CASSQSGRSTDTQYF | TGTGCCAGCAGCCAGAGCGGGAGGAGCACAGATACGCAGTATTTT
TRBJ1-3 | few | - | TRBV3-1 | CASSQAGVSGVAIYF | TGTGCCAGCAGCCAAGCAGGGGTCTCAGGTGTTGCCATATATTTT
TRBJ1-1 | many | - | TRBV5-1 | CASSFEGVSRNTEAFF | TGCGCCAGCAGCTTTGAGGGGGTGTCCCGGAATACTGAAGCTTTCTTT
TRBJ2-3 | - | TRBD2 | TRBV11-2 | CASSSPIGLAGVIPDTQYF | TGTGCCAGCAGCTCTCCAATCGGACTAGCTGGGGTGATCCCAGATACGCAGTATTTT
TRBJ2-7 | - | TRBD1 | TRBV29-1 | CSVVPTGRTYEQYF | TGCAGCGTTGTCCCGACAGGGAGAACTTACGAGCAGTACTTC
TRBJ2-5 | - | - | TRBV5-1 | CASSQESRETQYF | TGCGCCAGCAGCCAAGAGTCCCGGGAGACCCAGTACTTC
TRBJ1-6 | many | - | TRBV5-1 | CASSPRGDPYNSPLHF | TGCGCCAGCAGCCCACGTGGGGACCCCTATAATTCACCCCTCCACTTT
TRBJ1-1 | many | - | TRBV28 | CASSLWYGRGGGTEAFF | TGTGCCAGCAGTTTATGGTACGGTAGGGGAGGTGGAACTGAAGCTTTCTTT
TRBJ2-3 | - | TRBD2 | TRBV4-3 | CASSPRTSGSRGTDTQYF | TGCGCCAGCAGCCCTCGGACTAGCGGGAGTAGGGGCACAGATACGCAGTATTTT
TRBJ1-2 | few | - | TRBV5-1 | CASSSKGQANYGYTF | TGCGCCAGCAGCTCCAAGGGCCAAGCTAACTATGGCTACACCTTC
TRBJ1-1 | many | - | TRBV6-2/TRBV6-3 | CASSLVERGNTEAFF | TGTGCCAGCAGTTTAGTGGAGAGGGGGAACACTGAAGCTTTCTTT
TRBJ2-3 | many | TRBD1 | TRBV2 | CASSEALTGGDTQYF | TGTGCCAGCAGTGAAGCCCTAACAGGGGGCGATACGCAGTATTTT
TRBJ2-5 | many | - | TRBV7-6 | CASSLFVTDQETQYF | TGTGCCAGCAGCTTATTCGTAACGGACCAAGAGACCCAGTACTTC
TRBJ2-7 | - | - | TRBV13 | CASSSRTANYEQYF | TGTGCCAGCAGCTCGAGGACTGCCAACTACGAGCAGTACTTC
TRBJ2-7 | many | TRBD1 | TRBV20-1 | CSARDRDRTYEQYF | TGCAGTGCTAGAGATAGGGACAGAACCTACGAGCAGTACTTC
TRBJ2-7 | - | - | TRBV20-1 | CSARPEDSSYEQYF | TGCAGTGCTAGACCTGAGGACTCCTCCTACGAGCAGTACTTC